This T cell receptor beta chain was sequenced in a study of CDR3 diversity in severe acne. A single record per CDR3 protein comes from TCRdb applying MiXCR to the PCR reads. In the table there are about 100,000 distinct CDR3 sequences, more than 45% of which are singletons. From germline, CDR1 is LNHDA and CDR2 SQIVND (reference sequence). Trimming removed 5 bases from V and 9 bases from J, with 14 bases in between. CDR3 length equals 13 residues. The sequence was obtained from a male donor with acne. The sample taken for sequencing was blood. The rearrangement uses TRBV19 and TRBJ1-5, with a weak D call TRBD1 (6 bases). The CDR3 protein is CASSVQGFPPQHF. The CDR3 DNA is TGTGCCAGTAGTGTACAGGGATTCCCGCCCCAGCATTTT.